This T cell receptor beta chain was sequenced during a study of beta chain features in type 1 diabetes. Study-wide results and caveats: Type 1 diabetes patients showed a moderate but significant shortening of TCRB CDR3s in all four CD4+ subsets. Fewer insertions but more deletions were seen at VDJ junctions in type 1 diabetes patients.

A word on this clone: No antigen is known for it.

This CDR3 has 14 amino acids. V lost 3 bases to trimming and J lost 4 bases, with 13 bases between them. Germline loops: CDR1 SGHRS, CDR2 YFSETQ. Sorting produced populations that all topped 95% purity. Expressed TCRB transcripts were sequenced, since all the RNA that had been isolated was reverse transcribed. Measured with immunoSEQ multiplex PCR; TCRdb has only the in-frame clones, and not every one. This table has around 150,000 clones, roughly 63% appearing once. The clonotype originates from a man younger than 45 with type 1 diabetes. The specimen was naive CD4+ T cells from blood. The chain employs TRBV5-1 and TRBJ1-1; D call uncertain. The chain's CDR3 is CASSSTRAGTEAFF. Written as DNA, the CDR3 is TGCGCCAGCAGCTCGACAAGGGCTGGCACTGAAGCTTTCTTT.